This T cell receptor beta chain comes out of a study of shared clonotypes between healthy human individuals (dated by TCRdb to the early 2020s). Regarding the research as a whole: Two women and a few men aged 18 to 49 years were included in the cohort. For each donor, three plates each were used for CD4 naive and CD4 memory, two plates were used for CD8 naive, and one plate was used for CD8 memory. Blood TCR repertoires of a handful of healthy adults were deeply sequenced to estimate repertoire size and the extent of clonotype sharing between individuals. To increase sequencing depth and limit assay-specific biases, TCR repertoire library preparation and sequencing were carried out by different laboratories using diverse techniques. Per donor, leukapheresis produced somewhere between about 0.85 and 8.9 billion PBMCs.

The paper as a whole reports these results and caveats: Estimated clonotype richness was generally larger for naive than for memory subsets. Across a handful of donors, about 5% of naive CD4, around 3.3% of naive CD8, roughly 2.2% of memory CD4, and 0.4% of memory CD8 clonotypes were shared. Sampling was restricted to blood, and TCR repertoires in tissue are likely to differ from TCR repertoires in blood. Clonotypes shared by all four sorted-subset donors showed higher generation probabilities than non-shared clonotypes. The genetic and exposure-history diversity represented was limited by the small number of donors. Rarefaction of sorted-subset datasets indicated incomplete sequencing despite the large sequencing depth. Pairwise subsampling led to the expectation that sequencing depth would affect the degree of clonotype sharing among donors.

Healthy HIV-negative adults with no recently reported acute infections or vaccinations were included as donors. All donors were Caucasian adults living in Nashville, Tennessee, USA. Magnetic negative selection was used to enrich CD4+ T cells, after which naive cells were positively selected on CD45RA and the negative fraction became the memory subset. Blood was collected by leukapheresis, and PBMCs were isolated by Ficoll-Histopaque density gradient centrifugation and then cryopreserved in liquid nitrogen vapor phase. Purity and quantity of every magnetically sorted T cell population were checked by analytical flow cytometry. Genomic DNA was isolated from every sorted fraction and measured by UV absorbance on a Nanodrop 2000c. TCR CDR3 regions were amplified from genomic DNA by multiplex PCR using the deep immunoSEQ assay. Extracted genomic DNA from each cell subset was distributed evenly across all wells of several immunoSEQ 96-well plates, and each plate was treated as a replicate. For sorted subsets, each replicate PCR was loaded with about 200 ng genomic DNA, equivalent to about 33,000 T cell genomes. The purified libraries were quantified using a Qubit 3.0 fluorometer, sized with a Bioanalyzer 2100, and then quantified again using the KAPA Library Quantification kit. A separate single-read 150-cycle Illumina NextSeq 550 flow cell was used to sequence each immunoSEQ 96-well plate. As for the authors' bioinformatics: Because only junctional sequences without quality scores were contained in the immunoSEQ output, filtering matching that applied to full-length reads could not be performed. To assign V/J genes and CDR3, sequences were annotated using PyIR, a Python wrapper for IgBLAST v1.9, with IMGT germline references. Reads were filtered out if the reads had weak V/J assignments (E-value above 1e-6), no CDR3, stop codons, out-of-frame junctions, or ambiguous translated residues. A V3J clonotype was defined by an identical inferred V gene, J gene, and CDR3 amino acid sequence. To compute the percentage overlap between repertoires, the number of shared unique clonotypes was divided by the size of the smaller repertoire. Richness of each repertoire was evaluated using RTK rarefaction, the Chao1 estimator, and Recon v2.1 estimates of unobserved clonotypes. For all TCRbeta clonotypes obtained by the gDNA method from a few donors, generation probabilities were computed with OLGA. Here the immuneACCESS table is served through TCRdb, limited to in-frame sequences with V and J called. Missing clones are a known gap in these copies; in checked studies unresolved V genes cover under half, and the rest lacks a known reason. Clone size and V and J calls were adopted from that table, with D and trimming inferred from the DNA. This sample has roughly 1 million clones in its table, and around 75% of those were observed once. Around 1.4% of the sample is in the top ten clones.

The sample holds a few counts of this clone. The target of this receptor is not known. No much larger clone exists at a distance of one base, and base qualities are not known. Trimming at the junction amounts to 6 bases on V and 1 base on J, and the germline ends lie 9 bases apart. CDR3 length: 14 amino acids, cysteine to phenylalanine. This entry keeps only the CDR3 DNA: 42 bases, framed from base 1. CDR1 and CDR2 are read off the germline V gene as SNHLY and FYNNEI. The clonotype originates from a man younger than 35 in good health. The rearrangement combines TRBV2 with TRBJ2-2; a tentative D match to TRBD2 spans 5 bases. Sequencing input: memory CD4+ T cells sorted from blood. The cell subset or site label on this specimen signifies: CD45RA-negative fraction. The CDR3 protein is CASREAGNTGELFF. In nucleotides, the sequence is TGTGCCAGCAGGGAGGCGGGGAACACCGGGGAGCTGTTTTTT.